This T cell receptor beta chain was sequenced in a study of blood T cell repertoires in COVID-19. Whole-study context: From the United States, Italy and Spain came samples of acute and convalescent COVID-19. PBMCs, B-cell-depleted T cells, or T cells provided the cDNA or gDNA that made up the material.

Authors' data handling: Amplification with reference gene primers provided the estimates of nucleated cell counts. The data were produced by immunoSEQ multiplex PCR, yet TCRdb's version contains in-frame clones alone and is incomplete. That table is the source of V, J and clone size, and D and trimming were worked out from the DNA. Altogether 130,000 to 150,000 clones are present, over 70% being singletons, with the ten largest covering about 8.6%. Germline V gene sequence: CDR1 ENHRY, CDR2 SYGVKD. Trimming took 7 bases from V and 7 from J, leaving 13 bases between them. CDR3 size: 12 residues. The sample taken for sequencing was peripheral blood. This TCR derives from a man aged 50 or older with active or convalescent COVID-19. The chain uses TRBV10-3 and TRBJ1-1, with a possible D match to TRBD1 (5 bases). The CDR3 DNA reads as TGTGCCATCAACCAGGGCGAAGGTGAAGCTTTCTTT. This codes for CAINQGEGEAFF.